These 13 T cell receptor beta chains came from one sample sequenced in a study of blood T cells in healthy people across ages. PCR was performed a second time for 7 to 11 cycles using a sample-barcoded 5' primer and a J-beta primer mix. Each CDR3 protein gets one entry after TCRdb re-called the 5' RACE reads with MiXCR. Seen here are 2 million or so distinct CDR3 sequences, around half observed once, and the top ten hold around 2.1%. The sequencing input was blood. Receptors originate from a woman aged 40 to 55 in good health.

Only a few counts were recorded for this clonotype. The CDR3 sequence is CSASTGYSNQPQHF. CDR3 DNA sequence: TGCAGTGCTTCGACCGGCTATAGCAATCAGCCCCAGCATTTT. The V and J genes are TRBV20-1 and TRBJ1-5; D gene unclear. The CDR3 has 14 residues. Trimming pared 5 bases from V and 0 bases from J, leaving 11 bases between. Per the germline V gene, CDR1 is DFQATT and CDR2 is SNEGSKA (reference sequence).

This chain uses TRBV6-4 with TRBJ2-1; D not resolved. The CDR3 loop spans 15 amino acids. V shed 0 bases and J shed 4 bases, with 10 bases lying between them. Germline V CDR1 and CDR2: MRHNA, SNTAGT. The CDR3 coding sequence is TGTGCCAGCAGTGACTCGGCAGCCCCTTACAATGAGCAGTTCTTC. Amino acid sequence: CASSDSAAPYNEQFF.

This clonotype appeared once. The genes are TRBV5-1 and TRBJ2-3; D is perhaps TRBD2 (5 bases). V lost 3 bases and J 4 bases, leaving 9 bases between the germline ends. This CDR3 is 13 amino acids long. The germline gives CDR1 SGHRS, CDR2 YFSETQ. CDR3: CASSWEMADTQYF. The CDR3 coding sequence is TGCGCCAGCAGCTGGGAGATGGCAGATACGCAGTATTTT.

The chain couples TRBV5-1 to TRBJ1-2; 8 bases align to TRBD1. Germline CDR1 is SGHRS and CDR2 is YFSETQ. The CDR3 is made up of 13 amino acids. J lost 6 bases, V lost 4 bases, and 5 bases had no gene match. This chain's CDR3 is CASSAWTGNGYTF. The CDR3 DNA is TGCGCCAGCAGCGCCTGGACAGGGAATGGCTACACCTTC.

The chain links TRBV20-1 to TRBJ2-1, with TRBD2 matching 11 bases. Looked up from germline, CDR1 is DFQATT and CDR2 is SNEGSKA (reference sequence). CDR3 length: 16 residues. Trimming cost V 3 bases and J 5 bases; bases outside gene matches: 9. CDR3: CSASGFGTSGHNEQFF. As DNA, the CDR3 is TGCAGTGCTAGCGGTTTCGGGACTAGCGGCCACAATGAGCAGTTCTTC.

The V call is TRBV20-1, the J call TRBJ2-7; D may be TRBD2 (5 bases). The V gene's germline CDR1 is DFQATT and CDR2 SNEGSKA (reference sequence). Trimming cost V 5 bases and J 0 bases, with 8 bases left between them. The CDR3 is 12 residues long. The DNA for the CDR3 is TGCAGTGCTGTTCGGGACTCCTACGAGCAGTACTTC. It translates to CSAVRDSYEQYF.

This clonotype was detected only a few times. This chain links TRBV3-1 with TRBJ1-2; D is unclear. From germline, CDR1 is LGHDT and CDR2 YNNKEL (reference sequence). V shed 4 bases and J shed 3 bases, with 12 bases lying between them. The CDR3 runs 14 residues. In DNA, the CDR3 is TGTGCCAGCAGCCCGGCGGGCAGCCACTATGGCTACACCTTC. Residues: CASSPAGSHYGYTF. Drawing the rest from reference TRBV3-1 and TRBJ1-2, the complete variable domain is DTAVSQTPKYLVTQMGNDKSIKCEQNLGHDTMYWYKQDSKKFLKIMFSYNNKELIINETVPNRFSPKSPDKAHLNLHINSLELGDSAVYFCASSPAGSHYGYTFGSGTRLTVV.

This chain connects TRBV5-6 to TRBJ2-3; tentatively, D is TRBD2 (6 bases). The CDR3 has 15 amino acids. Trimming shortened V by 5 bases and J by 2 bases, and 15 bases separated the two germline ends. Germline CDR1 SGHDT, CDR2 YYEEEE. CDR3 residues: CASSFSGTDTDTQYF. The CDR3 DNA follows: TGTGCCAGCAGTTTCTCCGGGACTGACACAGATACGCAGTATTTT. Full variable domain (missing parts from reference TRBV5-6 and TRBJ2-3): DAGVTQSPTHLIKTRGQQVTLRCSPKSGHDTVSWYQQALGQGPQFIFQYYEEEERQRGNFPDRFSGHQFPNYSSELNVNALLLGDSALYLCASSFSGTDTDTQYFGPGTRLTVL.

J is TRBJ2-1 and V is TRBV2; TRBD2 agrees at 12 bases. TRBJ2-7 matches the DNA end more closely, so the J call is doubtful. Germline loops: CDR1 SNHLY, CDR2 FYNNEI. CDR3 length: 17 residues. In DNA form, the CDR3 reads TGTGCCAGCAGTGAATTTCGCGGGACTAGCGGGTACAATGAGCAGTACTTC. Its protein is CASSEFRGTSGYNEQYF.

This chain connects TRBV4-2 to TRBJ1-2, with unresolved D. V dropped 0 bases and J dropped 5 bases, with 13 bases sitting between them. Germline CDR1 and CDR2: LGHNA and YNFKEQ. The CDR3 contains 15 residues. The CDR3 nucleotides read TGTGCCAGCAGCCAAGATATTGGTCTTTTATATGGCTACACCTTC. This encodes CASSQDIGLLYGYTF.

This clonotype was picked up a small number of times. CDR3 DNA: TGCAGTCCGAGGGCAGGCACAGATACGCAGTATTTT. It translates to CSPRAGTDTQYF. V is TRBV20-1 and J is TRBJ2-3, with a tentative D call TRBD2 (5 bases). Trimming pared 8 bases from V and 1 base from J, leaving 10 bases between. CDR1 DFQATT and CDR2 SNEGSKA come from the germline V gene (reference sequence). The CDR3 is made up of 12 amino acids.

For the CDR3, the DNA is TGCAGTGCTACAACAGGGTATGGTTTTGGCTACACCTTC. Protein product: CSATTGYGFGYTF. This chain links TRBV20-1 with TRBJ1-2, with a tentative D call TRBD1 (6 bases). From germline, CDR1 is DFQATT and CDR2 SNEGSKA (reference sequence). V was trimmed by 4 bases and J by 7 bases, leaving 16 bases between them. The CDR3 extends over 13 amino acids.

V is TRBV7-9 and J is TRBJ2-4, with TRBD1 as a possible D gene (5 bases). The DNA end favors TRBJ2-7, so the J call may be wrong. The CDR3 contains 17 residues. The germline CDR1 and CDR2 sequences are SEHNR and FQNEAQ (reference sequence). Here the CDR3 reads CASSLVTAREGRVEQYF. CDR3 sequence (DNA): TGTGCCAGCAGCCTAGTGACAGCTAGAGAAGGCAGGGTCGAGCAGTACTTC.